The 18 T cell receptor beta chains presented below share a single source sample, sequenced in a study of T cell responses to AZD1222 COVID-19 vaccine. The table came from immunoSEQ multiplex PCR; TCRdb's copy has only in-frame clones and leaves some out. The data show 150,000 to 160,000 clones, less than 90% seen once. The sequences come from peripheral blood, collected after recovery from COVID-19. The receptors were sampled from an adult who had recovered from COVID-19.

In this sample, this clone turned up once. The chain employs TRBV19 and TRBJ1-2; D remains ambiguous. Per germline, CDR1 LNHDA and CDR2 SQIVND (reference sequence). V gave up 6 bases and J gave up 4 bases, with 12 bases separating them. The CDR3 sequence is 13 residues long. The CDR3 coding sequence is TGTGCCAGTAGCTTCGACGGGCGCTATGGCTACACCTTC. This encodes CASSFDGRYGYTF.

V and J are TRBV4-3 and TRBJ1-1; tentatively, D is TRBD1 (5 bases). Per the germline V gene, CDR1 is LGHNA and CDR2 is YSLEER. V dropped 0 bases and J dropped 4 bases, with 18 bases sitting between them. CDR3 length equals 17 residues. The CDR3 loop reads CASSQEGGGARGTEAFF. CDR3 bases: TGCGCCAGCAGCCAAGAGGGGGGAGGGGCTCGGGGCACTGAAGCTTTCTTT.

This clone is a singleton in its sample. The V gene is TRBV27, the J gene TRBJ1-2, with a weak D call TRBD1 (6 bases). Trimming shortened V by 2 bases and J by 8 bases, and 18 bases separated the two germline ends. The CDR3 sequence is 15 residues long. Germline values: CDR1 MNHEY, CDR2 SMNVEV (reference sequence). The CDR3 bases are TGTGCCAGCAGTTTAAAGATGTGGGGGGCTCAAGGCTACACCTTC. Amino acid sequence: CASSLKMWGAQGYTF.

V usage is TRBV19 and J usage is TRBJ1-5, with 9 nucleotides matching TRBD1. This CDR3 region has 15 residues. Germline lookup yields CDR1 LNHDA and CDR2 SQIVND (reference sequence). V was clipped by 7 bases and J by 0 bases; unmatched bases: 4. CDR3 sequence (DNA): TGTGCCAGTAAGGGGACAGGGAATAGCAATCAGCCCCAGCATTTT. Translated, it gives CASKGTGNSNQPQHF.

The V call is TRBV7-3, the J call TRBJ1-2, with D unclear. Germline V gene lookup returns CDR1 SGHTA and CDR2 FQGTGA. The CDR3 runs 13 residues. V gave up 3 bases and J gave up 4 bases, with 9 bases separating them. CDR3 amino acids: CASSLGRSYGYTF. As DNA, the CDR3 is TGTGCCAGCAGCTTGGGGAGGAGCTATGGCTACACCTTC.

V gene TRBV10-3 combines with J gene TRBJ1-5; 7 nucleotides line up with TRBD1. The CDR3 is 13 residues long. V lost 10 bases and J lost 4; bases outside the gene matches: 7. The V gene's germline CDR1 is ENHRY and CDR2 SYGVKD. In DNA form, the CDR3 reads TGTGCCACCGGAGGGGACAGAAATCAGCCCCAGCATTTT. Translation gives CATGGDRNQPQHF.

The CDR3 here is CASSLASMNTEAFF. The CDR3 nucleotides are TGTGCCAGCAGCTTGGCCAGCATGAACACTGAAGCTTTCTTT. The V gene is TRBV5-4, the J gene TRBJ1-1; D gene unclear. This CDR3 has 14 residues. V was shortened by 0 bases and J by 0 bases, with 6 bases between the two germline ends. Germline V gene data show CDR1 as SGHNT and CDR2 as YYREEE (reference sequence). The full variable domain, completed using reference TRBV5-4 and TRBJ1-1, is ETGVTQSPTHLIKTRGQQVTLRCSSQSGHNTVSWYQQALGQGPQFIFQYYREEENGRGNFPPRFSGLQFPNYSSELNVNALELDDSALYLCASSLASMNTEAFFGQGTRLTVV.

The V and J genes are TRBV6-5 and TRBJ1-1, with D perhaps TRBD1 (6 bases). Between the trimmed V and J ends, which lost 7 bases and 4 bases, there was a span of 16 bases. The germline CDR1 and CDR2 sequences are MNHEY and SVGAGI. This CDR3 comprises 14 residues. CDR3 nucleotide sequence: TGTGCCAGCACTGGGGGAGGGGGGGCCACTGAAGCTTTCTTT. Protein: CASTGGGGATEAFF.

CDR3 in DNA: TGTGCCATCAGTGAAACGACAGGGGGAGGGGAAAAACTGTTTTTT. Its translation is CAISETTGGGEKLFF. V usage is TRBV10-3 and J usage is TRBJ1-4; 9 bases are a match to TRBD1. The CDR3 consists of 15 residues. J was trimmed by 8 bases and V by 3 bases; bases with no gene match: 7. The germline V gene has CDR1 ENHRY and CDR2 SYGVKD.

V is TRBV28 and J is TRBJ1-5; D possibly corresponds to TRBD1 (5 bases). The ends were cut back, 4 bases at V and 0 bases at J, with 10 bases in the middle. This CDR3 has 15 amino acids. Germline V CDR1 and CDR2: MDHEN, SYDVKM. This CDR3 reads CASSYPGGSNQPQHF. CDR3 bases: TGTGCCAGCAGTTACCCCGGGGGTAGCAATCAGCCCCAGCATTTT.

This clone has only one observation. The chain combines TRBV11-2 with TRBJ2-4; TRBD2 matches 12 bases. The germline CDR1 and CDR2 sequences are SGHAT and FQNNGV. V shed 7 bases, J shed 0 bases, and the junction held 13 bases outside the gene matches. This CDR3 contains 19 residues. The CDR3 spells CASTRLTSGGRLAKNIQYF. The CDR3 nucleotides read TGTGCCAGCACCCGATTGACTAGCGGGGGCCGTCTAGCCAAAAACATTCAGTACTTC.

The chain combines TRBV7-2 with TRBJ1-6; D remains ambiguous. This CDR3 contains 13 residues. Germline V gene lookup returns CDR1 SGHTA and CDR2 FQGNSA. The V and J ends lost 5 bases and 8 bases respectively, with 10 bases between them. Here the CDR3 reads CASSVEIYSPLHF. In DNA form, the CDR3 reads TGTGCCAGCAGCGTGGAAATCTATTCACCCCTCCACTTT.

V is TRBV10-3 and J is TRBJ2-1, with a possible D match to TRBD1 (7 bases). The germline gives CDR1 ENHRY, CDR2 SYGVKD. The CDR3 covers 19 residues. V lost 4 bases to trimming and J lost 5 bases, with 27 bases between them. The CDR3 loop reads CAISASESGGGGVDNEQFF. The CDR3 nucleotides read TGTGCCATCAGTGCATCTGAGTCCGGAGGAGGGGGCGTGGACAATGAGCAGTTCTTC.

This clone showed up just once. The chain combines TRBV5-6 with TRBJ2-5, with D perhaps TRBD2 (6 bases). Per germline, CDR1 SGHDT and CDR2 YYEEEE. Trimming took 3 bases from V and 0 from J, leaving 12 bases between them. The CDR3 spans 15 residues. The DNA of the CDR3 is TGTGCCAGCAGCTGGAGGGTGGAGAACCAAGAGACCCAGTACTTC. Amino acids: CASSWRVENQETQYF.

This clone appeared a single time. This chain joins TRBV19 and TRBJ2-7, with 9 bases aligning to TRBD2. The J segment lost 2 bases and the V segment lost 5 bases, leaving 13 bases of the junction unmatched. The CDR3 has 17 amino acids. From germline, CDR1 is LNHDA and CDR2 SQIVND (reference sequence). The CDR3, as DNA: TGTGCCAGTAGTTCCCCGGGACTAGCCGACCGCACCTACGAGCAGTACTTC. Its translation: CASSSPGLADRTYEQYF.

The rearrangement joins TRBV6-5 to TRBJ1-2; 7 nucleotides match TRBD1. This CDR3 has 15 amino acids. Germline CDR1 is MNHEY and CDR2 is SVGAGI. The J segment lost 0 bases and the V segment lost 6 bases, leaving 7 bases of the junction unmatched. Written as DNA, the CDR3 is TGTGCCAGCAGGTGGACAGGAGCCACTAACTATGGCTACACCTTC. Translation gives CASRWTGATNYGYTF.

The chain combines TRBV18 with TRBJ2-7; the D gene is possibly TRBD1 (5 bases). The CDR3 length is 13 residues. Germline V gene data show CDR1 as KGHSH and CDR2 as LQKENI. V dropped 2 bases and J dropped 3 bases, with 8 bases sitting between them. The CDR3 DNA is TGTGCCAGCTCACCAAAGCAGGGCTACGAGCAGTACTTC. It specifies CASSPKQGYEQYF.

The gene calls are TRBV3-1 (or the pseudogene TRBV3-2) and TRBJ2-3; D not certain. Germline V gene data show CDR1 as LGHDT and CDR2 as YNNKEL (reference sequence). The V gene lost 1 base and the J gene lost 5 bases, with 10 bases spanning the gap. This CDR3 is built from 14 residues. The CDR3 reads CASSQGVLGDTQYF. CDR3 DNA sequence: TGTGCCAGCAGCCAAGGCGTGTTGGGAGATACGCAGTATTTT.